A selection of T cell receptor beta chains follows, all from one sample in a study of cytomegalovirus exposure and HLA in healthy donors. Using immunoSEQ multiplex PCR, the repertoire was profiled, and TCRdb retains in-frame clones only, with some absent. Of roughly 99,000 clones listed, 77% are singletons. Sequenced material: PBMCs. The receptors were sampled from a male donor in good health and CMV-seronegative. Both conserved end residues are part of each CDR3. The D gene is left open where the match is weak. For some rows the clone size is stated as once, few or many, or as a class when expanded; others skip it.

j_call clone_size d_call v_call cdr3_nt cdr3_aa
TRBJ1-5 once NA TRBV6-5 TGTGCCAGCAGCGCGGGGGATCAGCCCCAGCATTTT CASSAGDQPQHF
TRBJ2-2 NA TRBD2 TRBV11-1 TGTGCCAGCAGCTTAGGACTAGCGGGAGGGAGGACCGGGGAGCTGTTTTTT CASSLGLAGGRTGELFF
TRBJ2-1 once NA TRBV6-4 TGTGCCAGCAGTCGGGGGGCCGCTGAATACAATGAGCAGTTCTTC CASSRGAAEYNEQFF
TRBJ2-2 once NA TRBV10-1 TGCGCCAGCAGTGTTACAGACACCGGGGAGCTGTTTTTT CASSVTDTGELFF
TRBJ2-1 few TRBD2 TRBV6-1 TGTGCCAGCAGTGTCAGCGGGAGGGCCGCTGAGCAGTTCTTC CASSVSGRAAEQFF
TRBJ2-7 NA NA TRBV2 TGTGCCAGCAGTGGGGACTCGAGCTCCTACGAGCAGTACTTC CASSGDSSSYEQYF
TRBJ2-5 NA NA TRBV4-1 TGCGCCAGCAGCCCCCAGGGCAGGGCTGGGGAGACCCAGTACTTC CASSPQGRAGETQYF
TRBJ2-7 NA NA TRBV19 TGTGCCAGTAGTATTCCAGGGGCGGGCTACGAGCAGTACTTC CASSIPGAGYEQYF
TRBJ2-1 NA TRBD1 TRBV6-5 TGTGCCAGCAGTTACTGGGGACAGGGGGCGACGCAGTTCTTC CASSYWGQGATQFF
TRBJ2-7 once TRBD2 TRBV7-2 TGTGCCAGCAGCACCAGAATAGCGGGGGGCTCCTACGAGCAGTACTTC CASSTRIAGGSYEQYF
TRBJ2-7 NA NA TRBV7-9 TGTGCCAGCAGCTTAGGGGTAGCCGAGCAGTACTTC CASSLGVAEQYF
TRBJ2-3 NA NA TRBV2 TGTGCCAGCAGTGAACACGAGCCTCCAGATACGCAGTATTTT CASSEHEPPDTQYF
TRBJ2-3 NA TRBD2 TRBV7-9 TGTGCCAGCAGCCCTGGAGCGGGAGGGTTAGATACGCAGTATTTT CASSPGAGGLDTQYF
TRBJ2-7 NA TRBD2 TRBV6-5 TGTGCCAGCAGAACACTAGCGGGAGGGCCACACGAGCAGTACTTC CASRTLAGGPHEQYF
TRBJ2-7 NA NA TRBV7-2 TGTGCCAGCAGCTTAGTCAGGGGCGAGCAGTACTTC CASSLVRGEQYF
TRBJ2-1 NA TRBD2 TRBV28 TGTGCCAGCAGGACTAGCGGGAGGGGCTACAATGAGCAGTTCTTC CASRTSGRGYNEQFF
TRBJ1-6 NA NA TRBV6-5 TGTGCCAGCAGTTTGGGGGGGGCCTATAATTCACCCCTCCACTTT CASSLGGAYNSPLHF
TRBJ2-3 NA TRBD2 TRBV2 TGTGCCAGCAGTGGGGGACTAGCGGGAGCAGATACGCAGTATTTT CASSGGLAGADTQYF
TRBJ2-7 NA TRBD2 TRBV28 TGTGCCAGCAGTTCCTTTCATAGCGGGACCTCCTACGAGCAGTACTTC CASSSFHSGTSYEQYF
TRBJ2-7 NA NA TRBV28 TGTGCCAGCAGTTTTGGGGTTCAGGGCGAGCAGTACTTC CASSFGVQGEQYF
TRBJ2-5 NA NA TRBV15 TGTGCCACCAGCACTGTCGGCCAGGGCAGGGGTGAGACCCAGTACTTC CATSTVGQGRGETQYF
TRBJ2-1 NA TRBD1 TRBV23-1 TGCGCCAGCAGTCAATCCGGGACAGGATTATACAATGAGCAGTTCTTC CASSQSGTGLYNEQFF
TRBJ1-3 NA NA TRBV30 TGTGCCTGGAGTAATTCAGGCTCTGGAAACACCATATATTTT CAWSNSGSGNTIYF
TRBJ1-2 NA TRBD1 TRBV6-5 TGTGCCAGCAGTACCAATCTCGACAGGGGAGATGGCTACACCTTC CASSTNLDRGDGYTF
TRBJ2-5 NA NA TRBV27 TGTGCCAGCAGTTTCACGGGTAAAGAGACCCAGTACTTC CASSFTGKETQYF
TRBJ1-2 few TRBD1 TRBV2 TGTGCCAGCAGGGCGGGACAGGTCTATGGCTACACCTTC CASRAGQVYGYTF
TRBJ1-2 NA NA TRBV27 TGTGCCAGCAGTTTTCGGGATAACTATGGCTACACCTTC CASSFRDNYGYTF
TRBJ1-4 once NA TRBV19 TGTGCCAGTAGTATAGAGTCCCGGGGAGGCTATGAAAAACTGTTTTTT CASSIESRGGYEKLFF
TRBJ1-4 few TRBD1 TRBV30 TGTGCCTGGACCCCAATCCGGGACAGGGGTAGAACTAATGAAAAACTGTTTTTT CAWTPIRDRGRTNEKLFF
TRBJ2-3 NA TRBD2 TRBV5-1 TGCGCCAGCAGCTTGCCGGGCCATCAGCGGGAACGCACAGATACGCAGTATTTT CASSLPGHQRERTDTQYF
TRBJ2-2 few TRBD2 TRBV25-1 TGTGCCAGCAGGGGGGGGTCCGGGGAGCTGTTTTTT CASRGGSGELFF
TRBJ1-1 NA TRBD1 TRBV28 TGTGCCAGCAGTTTAACTTATGGGACAGGGGTGGGTAACACTGAAGCTTTCTTT CASSLTYGTGVGNTEAFF
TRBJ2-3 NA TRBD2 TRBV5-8 TGTGCCAGCAGCCACACTAGCGGGAGGGCTCCAGATACGCAGTATTTT CASSHTSGRAPDTQYF
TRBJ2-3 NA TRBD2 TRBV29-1 TGCAGCGTGGAAATTTTAGCGGGCTCAGGGGATACGCAGTATTTT CSVEILAGSGDTQYF
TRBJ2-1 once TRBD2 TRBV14 TGTGCCAGTCTTTATAGCGGGTTCTCCTACAATGAGCAGTTCTTC CASLYSGFSYNEQFF
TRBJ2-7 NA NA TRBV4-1 TGCGCCAGCAGCCAAGAACCCGACACCCGATACGAGCAGTACTTC CASSQEPDTRYEQYF
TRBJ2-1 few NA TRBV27 TGTGCCAGCAGCTATCACCTCAATAGCGTCACCCTTAATGAGCAGTTCTTC CASSYHLNSVTLNEQFF
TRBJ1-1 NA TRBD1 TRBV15 TGTGCCGCCAGCAGAGATGGGCAGGGGGGATTGAACACTGAAGCTTTCTTT CAASRDGQGGLNTEAFF
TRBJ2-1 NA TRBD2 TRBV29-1 TGCAGCGTTCCAGGACTAGCGGGAGATCGTGAGCAGTTCTTC CSVPGLAGDREQFF
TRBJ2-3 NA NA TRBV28 TGTGCCAGCAGGTACACAGATACGCAGTATTTT CASRYTDTQYF
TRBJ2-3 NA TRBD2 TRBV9 TGTGCCAGCAGCGTAGGCGGGAGGGCCACAGATACGCAGTATTTT CASSVGGRATDTQYF
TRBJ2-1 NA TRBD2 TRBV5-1 TGCGCCAGCAGCTCCCCCTCGACTAGCGGGAGCTACAATGAGCAGTTCTTC CASSSPSTSGSYNEQFF
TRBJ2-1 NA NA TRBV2 TGTGCCAGCAGTGAAGTTTGGACTGGCATCTACAATGAGCAGTTCTTC CASSEVWTGIYNEQFF
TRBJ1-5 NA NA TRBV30 TGTGCCTGGAGTAAAAAACAGATAAGCAATCAGCCCCAGCATTTT CAWSKKQISNQPQHF
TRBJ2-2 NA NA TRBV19 TGTGCCAGTAGTATCCAACTACTAGTTTCCGGGGAGCTGTTTTTT CASSIQLLVSGELFF
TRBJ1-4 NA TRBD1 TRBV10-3 TGTGCCATCAGTGATCAGGGGGGATCTAATGAAAAACTGTTTTTT CAISDQGGSNEKLFF
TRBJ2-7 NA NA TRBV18 TGTGCCAGCTCACCAGCCAGTATTACCTACGAGCAGTACTTC CASSPASITYEQYF